This T cell receptor beta chain was captured by sequencing in a study of blood T cell repertoires in COVID-19. For the study at large: The United States, Italy and Spain supplied acute and convalescent COVID-19 samples. Sources were T cells, B-cell-depleted T cells, or PBMCs; the material itself was cDNA or gDNA.

In the original analysis: It was from reference gene primer amplification that nucleated cell counts were estimated. Generated by immunoSEQ multiplex PCR, the TCRdb table keeps only in-frame clones and is missing some. From that table come the V and J calls and clone size; the DNA was used to work out D and trimming. Of roughly 95,000 clones listed, more than 75% are singletons. Germline-derived CDR1 and CDR2 are KGHSH and LQKENI. CDR3 length equals 14 residues. V was trimmed by 4 bases and J by 1 base, leaving 11 bases between them. Sequenced input: peripheral blood. The sequence was obtained from a man between 45 and 60 years old with active or convalescent COVID-19. The chain uses TRBV18 and TRBJ2-7; D possibly corresponds to TRBD2 (5 bases). In DNA form, the CDR3 reads TGTGCCAGCTCACTTGGACTTCCTTCCTACGAGCAGTACTTC. Translating it yields CASSLGLPSYEQYF. The variable domain in full, with the rest retrieved from reference TRBV18 and TRBJ2-7, is NAGVMQNPRHLVRRRGQEARLRCSPMKGHSHVYWYRQLPEEGLKFMVYLQKENIIDESGMPKERFSAEFPKEGPSILRIQQVVRGDSAAYFCASSLGLPSYEQYFGPGTRLTVT.